The present T cell receptor (beta chain) was sequenced within a study of memory CD4+ T cells and cytomegalovirus serostatus. Study overall: Healthy Belgian adult donors included 9 or 10 CMV-positive and some 24 CMV-negative people.

Profiled with immunoSEQ multiplex PCR; TCRdb holds only in-frame clones, not every one. The table has 25,000 to 30,000 clones, about 71% seen once. Study-level results: Suggested: most of the CMV-linked TCR signature lies in CD4+ memory cells.

Trimming took off 4 bases at V and 5 bases at J, with 17 bases between the two ends. The CDR3 loop spans 15 amino acids. In germline, CDR1 is GTSNPN, CDR2 SVGIG (reference sequence). Of note for this clone: Its antigen is undetermined.

Single viable CD3+CD4+CD8-CD45RO+ cells were sorted as the memory CD4+ T cells. Serostatus was set by detecting CMV pp150, pp28, p38, p52 IgG. V is TRBV30 and J is TRBJ2-2; the D is unclear. Sequenced input: memory CD4+ T cells from blood. This TCR was recovered from an adult in good health and CMV-seronegative. CDR3 sequence reads: CAWIPGLVRTGELFF. In nucleotides, the CDR3 is TGTGCCTGGATACCAGGTCTCGTACGAACCGGGGAGCTGTTTTTT.